This paragraph covers one T cell receptor beta chain sequence. The sample belongs to a study of blood T cell repertoires in COVID-19. Study overall: Both acute and convalescent COVID-19 samples were obtained from the United States, Italy and Spain. In each case, the material was cDNA or gDNA derived from T cells, B-cell-depleted T cells, or PBMCs.

The CDR3 consists of 16 residues. The V segment lost 3 bases and the J segment 0 bases; nucleotides outside the gene matches: 6. CDR1 and CDR2 (germline): SGHTA, FQGTGA. As processed by the authors: Scientists estimated how many nucleated cells there were by amplifying reference gene primers. Generated by immunoSEQ multiplex PCR, the TCRdb table keeps only in-frame clones and is missing some. V, J and clone size reflect that table, while D and trimming were determined from the DNA. The sample carries 60,000 to 70,000 clones, approximately 84% recorded once. The TCR originated in a woman aged 55-75 years with acute or convalescent COVID-19. Sequencing was performed on peripheral blood. The V gene is TRBV7-3, the J gene TRBJ2-3, with 7 bases matching TRBD2. CDR3 protein: CASSLLAALSTDTQYF. CDR3 DNA: TGTGCCAGCAGCTTGCTAGCGGCGTTAAGCACAGATACGCAGTATTTT.